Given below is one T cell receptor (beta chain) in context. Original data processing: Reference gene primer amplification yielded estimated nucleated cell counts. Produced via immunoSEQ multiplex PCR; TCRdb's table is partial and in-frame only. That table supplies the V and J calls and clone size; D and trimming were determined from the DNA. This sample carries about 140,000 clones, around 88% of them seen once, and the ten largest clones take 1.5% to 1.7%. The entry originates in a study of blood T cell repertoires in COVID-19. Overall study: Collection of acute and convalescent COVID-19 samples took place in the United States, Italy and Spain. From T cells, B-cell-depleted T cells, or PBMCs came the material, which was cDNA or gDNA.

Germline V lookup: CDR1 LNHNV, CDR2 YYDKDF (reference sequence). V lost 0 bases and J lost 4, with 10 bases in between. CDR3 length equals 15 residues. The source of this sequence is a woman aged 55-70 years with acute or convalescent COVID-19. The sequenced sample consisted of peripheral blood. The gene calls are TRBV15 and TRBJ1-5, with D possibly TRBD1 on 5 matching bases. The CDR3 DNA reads TGTGCCACCAGCAGAGATTGGGGGGGTAATCAGCCCCAGCATTTT. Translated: CATSRDWGGNQPQHF.